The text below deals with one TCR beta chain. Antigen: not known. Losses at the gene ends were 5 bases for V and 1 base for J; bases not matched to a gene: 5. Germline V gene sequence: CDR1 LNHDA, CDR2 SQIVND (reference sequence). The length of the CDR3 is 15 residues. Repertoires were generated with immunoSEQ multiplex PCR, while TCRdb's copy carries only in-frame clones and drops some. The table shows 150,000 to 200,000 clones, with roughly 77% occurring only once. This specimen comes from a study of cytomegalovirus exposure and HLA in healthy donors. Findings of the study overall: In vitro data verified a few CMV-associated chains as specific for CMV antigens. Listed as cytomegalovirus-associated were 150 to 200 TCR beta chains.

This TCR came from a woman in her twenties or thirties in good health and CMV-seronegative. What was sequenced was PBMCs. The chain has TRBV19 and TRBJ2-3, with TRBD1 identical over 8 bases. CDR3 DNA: TGTGCCAGTAGTTTACGGACAGGGCGCACAGATACGCAGTATTTT. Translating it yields CASSLRTGRTDTQYF.